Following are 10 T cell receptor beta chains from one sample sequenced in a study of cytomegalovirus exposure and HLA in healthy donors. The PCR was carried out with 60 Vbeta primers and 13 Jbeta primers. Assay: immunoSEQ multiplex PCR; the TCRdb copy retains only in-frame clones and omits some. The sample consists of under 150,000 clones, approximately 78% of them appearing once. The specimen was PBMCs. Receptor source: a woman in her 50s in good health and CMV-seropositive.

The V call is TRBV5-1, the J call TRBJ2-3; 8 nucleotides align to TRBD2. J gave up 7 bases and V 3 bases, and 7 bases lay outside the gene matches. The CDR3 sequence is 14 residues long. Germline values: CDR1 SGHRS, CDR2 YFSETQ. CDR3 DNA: TGCGCCAGCAGCTCTCCCGGACTAGCAAATACGCAGTATTTT. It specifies CASSSPGLANTQYF.

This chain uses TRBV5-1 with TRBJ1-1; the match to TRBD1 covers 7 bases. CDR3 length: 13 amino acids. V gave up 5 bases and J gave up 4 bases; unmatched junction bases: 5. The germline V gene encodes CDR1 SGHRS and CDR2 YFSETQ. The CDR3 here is CASRSTGSTEAFF. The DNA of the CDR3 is TGCGCCAGCAGATCGACAGGGAGCACTGAAGCTTTCTTT.

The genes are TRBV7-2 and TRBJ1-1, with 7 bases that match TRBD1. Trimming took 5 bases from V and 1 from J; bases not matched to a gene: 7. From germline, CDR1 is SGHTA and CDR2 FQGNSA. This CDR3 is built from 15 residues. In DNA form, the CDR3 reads TGTGCCAGCAGCGCACAGGGGATAGAGAACACTGAAGCTTTCTTT. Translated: CASSAQGIENTEAFF. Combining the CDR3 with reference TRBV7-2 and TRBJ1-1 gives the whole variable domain GAGVSQSPSNKVTEKGKDVELRCDPISGHTALYWYRQSLGQGLEFLIYFQGNSAPDKSGLPSDRFSAERTGGSVSTLTIQRTQQEDSAVYLCASSAQGIENTEAFFGQGTRLTVV.

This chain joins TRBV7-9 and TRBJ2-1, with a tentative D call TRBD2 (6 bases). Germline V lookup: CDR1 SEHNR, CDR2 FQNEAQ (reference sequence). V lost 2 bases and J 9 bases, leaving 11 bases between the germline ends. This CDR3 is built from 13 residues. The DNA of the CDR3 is TGTGCCAGCAGCTTATTGGTGGGAGGTGAGCAGTTCTTC. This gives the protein CASSLLVGGEQFF.

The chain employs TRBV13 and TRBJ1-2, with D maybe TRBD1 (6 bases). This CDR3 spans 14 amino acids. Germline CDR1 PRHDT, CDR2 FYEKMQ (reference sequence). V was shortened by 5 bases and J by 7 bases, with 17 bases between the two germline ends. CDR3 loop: CASSKAGGRRGYTF. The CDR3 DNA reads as TGTGCCAGCAGCAAAGCGGGGGGGCGGCGTGGCTACACCTTC.

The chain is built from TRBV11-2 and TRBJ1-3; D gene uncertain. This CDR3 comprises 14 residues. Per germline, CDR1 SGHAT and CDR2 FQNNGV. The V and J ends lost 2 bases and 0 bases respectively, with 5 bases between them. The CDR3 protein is CASSLRSSGNTIYF. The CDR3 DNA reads TGTGCCAGCAGCTTACGCAGCTCTGGAAACACCATATATTTT. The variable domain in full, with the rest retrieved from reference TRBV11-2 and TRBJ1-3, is EAGVAQSPRYKIIEKRQSVAFWCNPISGHATLYWYQQILGQGPKLLIQFQNNGVVDDSQLPKDRFSAERLKGVDSTLKIQPAKLEDSAVYLCASSLRSSGNTIYFGEGSWLTVV.

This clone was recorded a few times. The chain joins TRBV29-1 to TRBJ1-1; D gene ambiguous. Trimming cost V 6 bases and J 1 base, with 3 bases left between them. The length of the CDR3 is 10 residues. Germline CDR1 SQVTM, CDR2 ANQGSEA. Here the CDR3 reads CSVQNTEAFF. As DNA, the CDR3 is TGCAGCGTACAGAACACTGAAGCTTTCTTT.

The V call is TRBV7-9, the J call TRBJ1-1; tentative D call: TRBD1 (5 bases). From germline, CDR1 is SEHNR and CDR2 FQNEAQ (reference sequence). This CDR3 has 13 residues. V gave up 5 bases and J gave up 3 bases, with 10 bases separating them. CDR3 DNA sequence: TGTGCCAGCAGCCGACAGACTTACACTGAAGCTTTCTTT. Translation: CASSRQTYTEAFF.

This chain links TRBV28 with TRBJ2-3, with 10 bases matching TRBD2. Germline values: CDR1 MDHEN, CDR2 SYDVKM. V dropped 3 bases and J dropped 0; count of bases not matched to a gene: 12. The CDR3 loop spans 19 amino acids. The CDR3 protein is CASSFGIAGGLISTDTQYF. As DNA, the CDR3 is TGTGCCAGCAGTTTCGGGATAGCGGGAGGCCTGATTAGCACAGATACGCAGTATTTT.

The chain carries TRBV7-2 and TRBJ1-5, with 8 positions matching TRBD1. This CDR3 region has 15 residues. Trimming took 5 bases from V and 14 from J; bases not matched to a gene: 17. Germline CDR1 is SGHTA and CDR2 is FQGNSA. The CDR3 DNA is TGTGCCAGCAGCGAGGGGACAGGAGGAGGAGGGAGGGAGCATTTT. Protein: CASSEGTGGGGREHF. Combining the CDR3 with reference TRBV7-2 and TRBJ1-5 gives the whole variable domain GAGVSQSPSNKVTEKGKDVELRCDPISGHTALYWYRQSLGQGLEFLIYFQGNSAPDKSGLPSDRFSAERTGGSVSTLTIQRTQQEDSAVYLCASSEGTGGGGREHFGDGTRLSIL.